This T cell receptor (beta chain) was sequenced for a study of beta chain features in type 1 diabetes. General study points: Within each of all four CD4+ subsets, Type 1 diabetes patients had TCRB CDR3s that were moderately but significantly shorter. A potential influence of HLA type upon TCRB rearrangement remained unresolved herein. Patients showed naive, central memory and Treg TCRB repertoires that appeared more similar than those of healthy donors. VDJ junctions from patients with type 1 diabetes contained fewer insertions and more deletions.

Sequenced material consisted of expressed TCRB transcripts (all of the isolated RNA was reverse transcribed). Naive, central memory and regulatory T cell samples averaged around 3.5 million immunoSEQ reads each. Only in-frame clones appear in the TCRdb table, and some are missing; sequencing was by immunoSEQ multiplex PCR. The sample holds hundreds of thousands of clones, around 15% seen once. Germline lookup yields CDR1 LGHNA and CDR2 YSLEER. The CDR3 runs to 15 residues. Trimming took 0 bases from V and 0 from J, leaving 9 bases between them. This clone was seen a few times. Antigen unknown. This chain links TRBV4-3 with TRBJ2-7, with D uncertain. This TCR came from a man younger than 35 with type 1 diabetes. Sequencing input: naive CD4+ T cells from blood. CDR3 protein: CASSQDHISSYEQYF. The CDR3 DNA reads TGCGCCAGCAGCCAAGATCATATCTCCTCCTACGAGCAGTACTTC.